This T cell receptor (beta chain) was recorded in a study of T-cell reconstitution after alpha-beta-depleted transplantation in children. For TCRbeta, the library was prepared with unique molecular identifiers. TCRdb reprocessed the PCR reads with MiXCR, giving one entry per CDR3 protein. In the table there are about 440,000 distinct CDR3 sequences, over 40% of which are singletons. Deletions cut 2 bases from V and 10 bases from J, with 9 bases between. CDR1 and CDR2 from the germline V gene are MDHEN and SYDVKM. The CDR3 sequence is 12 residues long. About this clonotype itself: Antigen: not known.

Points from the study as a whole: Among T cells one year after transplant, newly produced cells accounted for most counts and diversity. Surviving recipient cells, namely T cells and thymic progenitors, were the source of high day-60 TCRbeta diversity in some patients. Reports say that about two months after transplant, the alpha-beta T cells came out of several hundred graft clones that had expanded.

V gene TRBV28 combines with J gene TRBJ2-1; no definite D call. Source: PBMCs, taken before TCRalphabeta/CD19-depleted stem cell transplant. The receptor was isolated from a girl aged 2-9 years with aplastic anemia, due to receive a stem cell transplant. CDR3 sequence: CASSLRWAEQFF. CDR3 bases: TGTGCCAGCAGTTTAAGGTGGGCAGAGCAGTTCTTC.